These 9 T cell receptor beta chains originate from one sample sequenced in a study of beta chain features in type 1 diabetes. Sequenced material consisted of expressed TCRB transcripts (all of the isolated RNA was reverse transcribed). The repertoire was sequenced with immunoSEQ multiplex PCR; TCRdb's copy has only in-frame clones and lacks some. The sample contains tens of thousands of clones, under 35% of which appear only once. Sequenced input: stem cell memory CD4+ T cells from blood. These receptors all come from a woman between 18 and 29 years old in good health.

This clone was observed a few times. This chain joins TRBV5-1 and TRBJ2-7, with 7 bases identical to TRBD1. CDR3 length equals 14 residues. The V gene's germline CDR1 is SGHRS and CDR2 YFSETQ. The V gene end was trimmed by 4 bases and the J gene end by 2 bases; junction bases not matched to a gene: 6. CDR3 DNA sequence: TGCGCCAGCAGCGCCTCAGGGGGACCCTACGAGCAGTACTTC. This translates into CASSASGGPYEQYF.

A few counts support this clone. J is TRBJ1-1 and V is TRBV29-1; possibly TRBD1 for D (6 bases). This CDR3 contains 12 residues. Trimming cost V 4 bases and J 6 bases, with 12 bases left between them. The germline V gene has CDR1 SQVTM and CDR2 ANQGSEA. This chain's CDR3 is CSVGTDSAEAFF. CDR3 DNA sequence: TGCAGCGTTGGGACAGACTCGGCTGAAGCTTTCTTT.

J is TRBJ2-1 and V is TRBV4-2; 7 nucleotides match TRBD1. V gave up 3 bases and J gave up 0 bases; unmatched junction bases: 5. CDR1 and CDR2 from the germline V gene are LGHNA and YNFKEQ. This CDR3 is 16 amino acids long. CDR3 loop: CASSHAAGGSYNEQFF. The CDR3, as DNA: TGTGCCAGCAGCCATGCGGCAGGGGGCTCCTACAATGAGCAGTTCTTC.

This sequence joins TRBV4-1 and TRBJ2-5; 8 nucleotides line up with TRBD2. The J segment lost 1 base and the V segment lost 0 bases, leaving 7 bases of the junction unmatched. From germline, CDR1 is MGHRA and CDR2 YSYEKL. The CDR3 spans 17 residues. This CDR3 is CASSQDKLAGTQETQYF. DNA of the CDR3: TGCGCCAGCAGCCAAGATAAGCTAGCGGGCACCCAAGAGACCCAGTACTTC.

V gene TRBV11-2 combines with J gene TRBJ1-2, with 9 bases fitting TRBD1. The CDR3 sequence is 13 residues long. The trim removed 5 bases at V and 13 bases at J, leaving 11 bases unmatched. Germline V gives CDR1 SGHAT, CDR2 FQNNGV. CDR3 nucleotides: TGTGCCAGCAGCCCCGGGACAGGGATTTTTTCCACCTTC. Protein sequence: CASSPGTGIFSTF.

The chain employs TRBV7-9 and TRBJ2-3; D not resolved. Trimming pared 0 bases from V and 5 bases from J, leaving 9 bases between. CDR3 length: 14 residues. Germline loops: CDR1 SEHNR, CDR2 FQNEAQ (reference sequence). CDR3 DNA: TGTGCCAGCAGCTTAGCTGGGCGAAAAGATACGCAGTATTTT. Its protein product is CASSLAGRKDTQYF.

This clone was seen at least ten times. The CDR3 reads CASSQFMAGARYEQYF. DNA for the CDR3: TGTGCCAGCAGCCAGTTCATGGCGGGGGCGCGCTACGAGCAGTACTTC. The genes are TRBV7-8 and TRBJ2-7, with D perhaps matching TRBD2 (7 bases). The V end was cut by 5 bases, the J end by 3 bases, with 20 bases between. Germline V lookup: CDR1 SGHVS, CDR2 FQNEAQ. The CDR3 has 16 residues.

This clone has only a few counts. The CDR3 loop is CASTADNGGINEQFF. The CDR3 nucleotides read TGTGCCAGCACCGCCGATAACGGGGGGATCAATGAGCAGTTCTTC. V is TRBV2 and J is TRBJ2-1; 7 bases fit TRBD2. The trim removed 7 bases at V and 6 bases at J, leaving 12 bases unmatched. Germline-derived CDR1 and CDR2 are SNHLY and FYNNEI. CDR3 size: 15 residues.

The chain carries TRBV9 and TRBJ2-7; D ambiguous. V was shortened by 0 bases and J by 7 bases, with 17 bases between the two germline ends. The CDR3 extends over 15 amino acids. The germline gives CDR1 SGDLS, CDR2 YYNGEE. The CDR3 nucleotides are TGTGCCAGCAGCGTAGCTTTGGGCCAGAGTGGAGAGCAGTACTTC. Protein: CASSVALGQSGEQYF.